The rows below give T cell receptor beta chains drawn from one sample of a study of blood T cell repertoires in COVID-19. Sequencing was performed with immunoSEQ multiplex PCR; in TCRdb, only in-frame clones are kept and a portion is missing. The table has roughly 100,000 clones, about three quarters seen once; the top ten hold 6.2%. The sequenced sample was peripheral blood. The origin of the receptors is an elderly man with COVID-19, enrolled during active disease. Both conserved end residues are part of each CDR3. A D gene is named only where the DNA matches it firmly. A clone size is listed for some rows: how often the clone was seen (once, few, many), or a class if it is expanded.

TRBJ2-7 TRBD2 TRBV7-2 - TGTGCCAGCAGCTTGGGGGGAGCGGGGAGCCCCTACGAGCAGTACTTC CASSLGGAGSPYEQYF
TRBJ2-2 - TRBV28 - TGTGCCAGCAGTTCATCGGGACTGAAGGGGGAGCTGTTTTTT CASSSSGLKGELFF
TRBJ2-2 - TRBV7-3 - TGTGCCAGCAGCCCCCGTGCGGGCTACGCGAACACCGGGGAGCTGTTTTTT CASSPRAGYANTGELFF
TRBJ1-4 TRBD1 TRBV5-8 - TGTGCCAGCAGCAGATTGGGGACAGCTGCTAATGAAAAACTGTTTTTT CASSRLGTAANEKLFF
TRBJ1-2 TRBD1 TRBV24-1 - TGTGCCACCAGTGACCCGGGACAGGGGCCCTCGGTAGGCGGCTACACCTTC CATSDPGQGPSVGGYTF
TRBJ1-1 TRBD1 TRBV29-1 - TGCAGCGGGGGTCCTGGACAGGGGATGAACACTGAAGCTTTCTTT CSGGPGQGMNTEAFF
TRBJ1-2 TRBD1 TRBV7-9 - TGTGCCAGCAGCTTAGGGGACAGGCCCTCGAAAGGCTACACCTTC CASSLGDRPSKGYTF
TRBJ1-2 TRBD1 TRBV10-3 - TGTGCCATCAGTGAGTCCGGGACAGGGACCTATGGCTACACCTTC CAISESGTGTYGYTF
TRBJ2-3 TRBD2 TRBV10-3 - TGTGCCATCAGCCTTCGGCGGGGGGATACGCAGTATTTT CAISLRRGDTQYF
TRBJ2-4 - TRBV14 once TGTGCCAGCAGCCAAAATAGAGCCAAAAACATTCAGTACTTC CASSQNRAKNIQYF
TRBJ2-2 TRBD2 TRBV10-1 - TGCGCCAGCAGTGAAATTGTATGCGGGAGGCCTTTGGTGGTGGACACCGGGGAGCTGTTTTTT CASSEIVCGRPLVVDTGELFF
TRBJ2-1 TRBD2 TRBV7-2 few TGTGCCAGCAGCCCATTACCGACTAGCGGAGGGCCAGGTGAGCAGTTCTTC CASSPLPTSGGPGEQFF
TRBJ2-3 TRBD2 TRBV28 - TGTGCCAGCAGTTGGAGACTAGCTACAGATACGCAGTATTTT CASSWRLATDTQYF
TRBJ2-7 TRBD1 TRBV6-5 few TGTGCCAGCAGTCCCGGGACAGGAAAATACGAGCAGTACTTC CASSPGTGKYEQYF
TRBJ1-1 - TRBV6-5 - TGTGCCAGCAGTTACTTCGGGAACTTGAACACTGAAGCTTTCTTT CASSYFGNLNTEAFF
TRBJ1-6 - TRBV15 few TGTGCCACCAGCAGAGAACTTGAGTCACCCCTCCACTTT CATSRELESPLHF
TRBJ1-2 - TRBV6-5 many TGTGCCAGCAGTTACTCCGTAGACAACTCCTACTATGGCTACACCTTC CASSYSVDNSYYGYTF
TRBJ2-2 TRBD2 TRBV11-2 - TGTGCCAGCAGCCTGACCGGGACTAGCGCCACCGGGGAGCTGTTTTTT CASSLTGTSATGELFF
TRBJ2-1 - TRBV4-1 once TGCGCCAGCAGCCAGATCCGGGACTCCTTCAATGAGCAGTTCTTC CASSQIRDSFNEQFF
TRBJ2-1 TRBD2 TRBV5-1 - TGCGCCAGCAGCTTGGGGGCTAGCGGGAGCCCCTCCTACAATGAGCAGTTCTTC CASSLGASGSPSYNEQFF
TRBJ1-5 TRBD1 TRBV18 - TGTGCCAGCTCCCCGGGACAGCAGTATCAGCCCCAGCATTTT CASSPGQQYQPQHF
TRBJ1-1 - TRBV7-8 - TGTGCCAGCAGCATAGGACAGAACACTGAAGCTTTCTTT CASSIGQNTEAFF
TRBJ1-2 TRBD1 TRBV28 - TGTGCCTGTAGACAGGGTAATAACTATGGCTACACCTTC CACRQGNNYGYTF
TRBJ2-3 - TRBV28 - TGTGCCAGCAGTCAGGATGCTGGCACAGATACGCAGTATTTT CASSQDAGTDTQYF
TRBJ2-1 TRBD2 TRBV2 - TGTGCCAGTGGACTAGCGGAATACAATGAGCAGTTCTTC CASGLAEYNEQFF
TRBJ2-5 TRBD1 TRBV5-6 - TGTGCCAGCAGCTTGAGAGGGGGCGAAGAGACCCAGTACTTC CASSLRGGEETQYF
TRBJ2-6 TRBD2 TRBV7-4 - TGTGCCAGCAGCTTCGAGGTGGTAGCGGGAGGGCCCGGGGCCAACGTCCTGACTTTC CASSFEVVAGGPGANVLTF
TRBJ2-2 TRBD2 TRBV15 few TGTGCCACCAGCAGAGCCCCTAGCGGGAGTCAGTACACCGGGGAGCTGTTTTTT CATSRAPSGSQYTGELFF
TRBJ2-7 TRBD1 TRBV11-1 - TGTGCCAGCAGCTTACGGACAGGGCACGAGCAGTACTTC CASSLRTGHEQYF
TRBJ2-2 TRBD2 TRBV10-3 - TGTGCCATCAGGGGGAGGGCCAGGGAGCTGTTTTTT CAIRGRARELFF
TRBJ2-1 TRBD2 TRBV19 - TGTGCCAGTAGCTCTAGCGGCAATCCTTACAATGAGCAGTTCTTC CASSSSGNPYNEQFF
TRBJ2-1 - TRBV25-1 - TGTGCCAGCAGTGAGGCAGGTAATGAGCAGTTCTTC CASSEAGNEQFF
TRBJ2-1 TRBD2 TRBV28 - TGTGCCAGCAGTTTGCGGGAGGGCTATAATGAGCAGTTCTTC CASSLREGYNEQFF
TRBJ2-7 - TRBV3-1/TRBV3-2 - TGTGCCAGCAGCCAAGAAGCAGGGTTCTACGAGCAGTACTTC CASSQEAGFYEQYF
TRBJ2-6 TRBD1 TRBV4-1 - TGCGCCAGCAGCCAAGTTCCCAGGGGGCTGGGGGCCAACGTCCTGACTTTC CASSQVPRGLGANVLTF
TRBJ1-2 - TRBV7-2 - TGTGCCAGCAGCTTGCTCCCCGGATCCCCCCGGGATGGCTACACCTTC CASSLLPGSPRDGYTF
TRBJ1-5 - TRBV5-1 - TGCGCCAGCAGCTTGGCCCCGGGTCATAGCAATCAGCCCCAGCATTTT CASSLAPGHSNQPQHF
TRBJ2-5 TRBD2 TRBV5-1 - TGCGCCAGCTTCGGGACTAGCGGGACGGAGACCCAGTACTTC CASFGTSGTETQYF
TRBJ2-7 TRBD1 TRBV7-6 - TGTGCCAGCAGCCGAGAGGGGGCGCAGGGCGAGCAGTACTTC CASSREGAQGEQYF
TRBJ2-3 TRBD2 TRBV5-4 - TGTGCCAGCAGCTTGGAAGCGGGAGGGCCGAATACGCAGTATTTT CASSLEAGGPNTQYF
TRBJ2-2 - TRBV11-2 - TGTGCCAGCAGCTTAGGTAGCTACACCGGGGAGCTGTTTTTT CASSLGSYTGELFF
TRBJ2-1 TRBD2 TRBV7-3 - TGTGCCAGCAGGCCCACCGGGACTAGCGGGGTGAGATTCAATGAGCAGTTCTTC CASRPTGTSGVRFNEQFF
TRBJ2-1 TRBD2 TRBV27 - TGTGCCAGCTCGACCCCGGGACTAGCGGGAGGCCGGGGGTCCCATGAGCAGTTCTTC CASSTPGLAGGRGSHEQFF
TRBJ1-1 TRBD1 TRBV12-3/TRBV12-4 - TGTGCCAGCAGTAGGACAGGGGACACTGAAGCTTTCTTT CASSRTGDTEAFF
TRBJ2-7 TRBD2 TRBV28 - TGTGCCAGCAGCGTTTCGAGTAGCGGGATCTACGAGCAGTACTTC CASSVSSSGIYEQYF
TRBJ1-2 TRBD1 TRBV10-3 - TGTGCCATCAGTGAGTCGGGGACAGCTAACTATGGCTACACCTTC CAISESGTANYGYTF
TRBJ2-1 TRBD2 TRBV19 - TGTGCCAGTAGTATACTCCCGGCCGGGGAGGGTCTCCATGAGCAGTTCTTC CASSILPAGEGLHEQFF
TRBJ2-6 - TRBV3-1/TRBV3-2 - TGTGCCAGCAGCCCGACAGGTTTCTCTGGGGCCAACGTCCTGACTTTC CASSPTGFSGANVLTF
TRBJ1-4 - TRBV6-5 - TGTGCCAGCAGTTACGCCGGGGGGACCCTAAATGAAAAACTGTTTTTT CASSYAGGTLNEKLFF
TRBJ2-5 TRBD2 TRBV2 - TGTGCCAGCACCGCGGGGGGAGGAGAGACCCAGTACTTC CASTAGGGETQYF
TRBJ2-1 TRBD2 TRBV5-8 - TGTGCCAGCAGCCCCGAGGCGGCTAGCGGGAGTTCCTACAATGAGCAGTTCTTC CASSPEAASGSSYNEQFF
TRBJ1-1 - TRBV2 few TGTGCCAGCAGTTTTGCGGACATCTACACTGAAGCTTTCTTT CASSFADIYTEAFF
TRBJ1-5 - TRBV7-9 - TGTGCCAGCAGCCCGCAAGCGGGAGGCAATCAGCCCCAGCATTTT CASSPQAGGNQPQHF
TRBJ2-4 - TRBV5-1 - TGCGCCAGCAGCCAGCTGGACAGAGTAGGCATTCAGTACTTC CASSQLDRVGIQYF
TRBJ1-2 TRBD1 TRBV7-3 - TGTGCCAGCAGCCCGGGACAGGGGGAAGGCTACACCTTC CASSPGQGEGYTF
TRBJ2-7 - TRBV21-1 - TGTGCCAGCAGCAAAAAGTTGACAGGGAAAGGAACATACTACGAGCAGTACTTC CASSKKLTGKGTYYEQYF
TRBJ1-1 - TRBV6-2/TRBV6-3 - TGTGCCAGCAGTCGACGGACAGCCGTCATGGAAGCTTTCTTT CASSRRTAVMEAFF
TRBJ2-5 - TRBV7-7 once TGTGCTAGCAGCTTACGGTTGACTGAGGTTGAGACCCAGTACTTC CASSLRLTEVETQYF
TRBJ2-5 - TRBV28 - TGTGCCAGCAGTTTCGATGAAGGAGGGGTGCGAGAGACCCAGTACTTC CASSFDEGGVRETQYF
TRBJ2-4 TRBD1 TRBV2 - TGTGCCAGCAGTGAGACAGGGGGCAAAAACATTCAGTACTTC CASSETGGKNIQYF